The T cell receptor beta chain under discussion was sequenced for a study of CD8+ T cells in alopecia areata. The CDR3 loop spans 14 amino acids. Germline trimming cut 5 bases from V and 3 bases from J; bases unmatched to any gene: 4. Germline CDR1 and CDR2: MNHEY and SVGAGI. Following RNA extraction, reverse transcription yielded cDNA that acted as the sequencing template. Repertoires were generated with immunoSEQ multiplex PCR, while TCRdb's copy carries only in-frame clones and drops some. This table has around 140,000 clones, about 89% appearing once. Collected material from alopecia areata patients comprised lesional scalp punch biopsies and peripheral blood. PBMCs, the starting material, were the source of sorted CD4+ and CD8+ T cells.

The specimen was CD8+ T cells sorted from blood, collected at week 0. This sequence was found in a human donor with alopecia areata. The V and J genes are TRBV6-5 and TRBJ2-1, with TRBD2 matching 7 bases. This chain's CDR3 is CASSVGTNYNEQFF. DNA for the CDR3: TGTGCCAGCAGTGTAGGGACTAACTACAATGAGCAGTTCTTC.